This T cell receptor beta chain emerged from a study of blood T cell repertoires in COVID-19. Across the study: In each case, the material was cDNA or gDNA derived from T cells, B-cell-depleted T cells, or PBMCs.

The data were produced by immunoSEQ multiplex PCR, yet TCRdb's version contains in-frame clones alone and is incomplete. The sample lists 75,000 to 100,000 clones, 70% to 90% occurring once. The V end was cut by 5 bases, the J end by 5 bases, with 19 bases between. CDR1 and CDR2 (germline): SGHTA, FQGNSA. This CDR3 spans 16 amino acids. The sample taken for sequencing was peripheral blood. This TCR was sampled from a man in his 70s with acute or convalescent COVID-19. V and J are TRBV7-2 and TRBJ2-1, with D maybe TRBD1 (5 bases). The chain's CDR3 is CASSPPRGQGNNEQFF. CDR3 DNA sequence: TGTGCCAGCAGCCCCCCCCGCGGCCAGGGAAACAATGAGCAGTTCTTC.